This TCR beta chain was retrieved from a study of cytomegalovirus exposure and HLA in healthy donors. The PCR made use of 60 Vbeta and 13 Jbeta primers. Assay: immunoSEQ multiplex PCR; the TCRdb copy retains only in-frame clones and omits some. The sample lists hundreds of thousands of clones, approximately 82% seen once, with 0.6% to 0.7% in the top ten. Germline CDR1 is SNHLY and CDR2 is FYNNEI. V lost 4 bases and J 11 bases, leaving 8 bases between the germline ends. The CDR3 sequence is 10 residues long. The J gene is TRBJ1-1, the V gene TRBV2; no clear D gene. The material sequenced was PBMCs. The sequence was obtained from a man younger than 30 in good health and CMV-seronegative. The CDR3 DNA sequence: TGTGCCAGCAGTGTTTCCGAGGCTTTCTTT. Its translation is CASSVSEAFF. Variable domain in full (rest from reference TRBV2 and TRBJ1-1): EPEVTQTPSHQVTQMGQEVILRCVPISNHLYFYWYRQILGQKVEFLVSFYNNEISEKSEIFDDQFSVERPDGSNFTLKIRSTKLEDSAMYFCASSVSEAFFGQGTRLTVV.